This is a list of T cell receptor beta chains from one sample in a study of blood T cell repertoires in COVID-19. Measured with immunoSEQ multiplex PCR; TCRdb has only the in-frame clones, and not every one. This table holds fewer than 150,000 clones, around 81% found once. The sample consisted of peripheral blood. The source of these receptors is a human donor in a cohort sampled during active COVID-19. CDR3s include the opening cysteine and the closing phenylalanine or tryptophan. A D gene is named only where the DNA matches it firmly. Size is omitted from some rows. Given values are once, few, many or a class for expanded clones.

J | D | V | size | DNA | CDR3
TRBJ2-7 | TRBD2 | TRBV19 | few | TGTGCCAGTACCAAGCGAGCGGGAGCACGCGGCGACGAGCAGTACTTC | CASTKRAGARGDEQYF
TRBJ2-3 | . | TRBV3-1/TRBV3-2 | . | TGTGCCAGCAGCCCTACCGGGACAACCGTAGATACGCAGTATTTT | CASSPTGTTVDTQYF
TRBJ2-1 | . | TRBV3-1/TRBV3-2 | . | TGTGCCAGCAGCCAAGGAGTTTACAATGAGCAGTTCTTC | CASSQGVYNEQFF
TRBJ2-5 | . | TRBV24-1 | . | TGTGCCACCAGTGATTGGGGGGTCGGTGAGACCCAGTACTTC | CATSDWGVGETQYF
TRBJ2-2 | . | TRBV20-1 | . | TGCAGTGCTAGTGGGTTCGGACAGAACACCGGGGAGCTGTTTTTT | CSASGFGQNTGELFF
TRBJ1-2 | . | TRBV27 | . | TGTGCCAGCAGTTTATCGGAACAGGGCTGGTATGGCTACACCTTC | CASSLSEQGWYGYTF
TRBJ1-2 | TRBD1 | TRBV10-3 | . | TGTGCCATCAGATCCCGGGACAGCAAAGCTAACTATGGCTACACCTTC | CAIRSRDSKANYGYTF
TRBJ1-5 | TRBD1 | TRBV2 | . | TGTGCCAGCAGGGAGCGTCGGGACAGGGTTTCGAGGCAGCCCCAGCATTTT | CASRERRDRVSRQPQHF
TRBJ2-7 | TRBD2 | TRBV7-9 | few | TGTGCCACCGGGGAGGGGTACGAGCAGTACTTC | CATGEGYEQYF
TRBJ1-2 | TRBD1 | TRBV5-4 | . | TGTGCCAGCAGGAAGACAGGGGGCGGGTATGGCTACACCTTC | CASRKTGGGYGYTF
TRBJ1-1 | . | TRBV2 | . | TGTGCCAGCAGTGGAGTTCGTTGGGGAGACACTGAAGCTTTCTTT | CASSGVRWGDTEAFF